This T cell receptor beta chain was sequenced for a study of blood T cell repertoires in COVID-19. Background on the study: Material from acute and convalescent COVID-19 was sourced from the United States, Italy and Spain.

In the authors' methods: Estimation of nucleated cell counts was performed using reference gene primer amplification. The data were produced by immunoSEQ multiplex PCR, yet TCRdb's version contains in-frame clones alone and is incomplete. V, J and clone size were drawn from that table, and D and trimming were deduced from the DNA. The sample lists about 59,000 clones, about 73% occurring once. The sample comprised peripheral blood. This receptor was identified in a woman in her forties or fifties with active or convalescent COVID-19.

DNA for the CDR3: TGTGCCAGCAGTTTTGGACAGGCCTACGAGCAGTACTTC. Translation: CASSFGQAYEQYF. The rearrangement joins TRBV27 to TRBJ2-7; 7 bases line up with TRBD1. Germline V CDR1 and CDR2: MNHEY, SMNVEV (reference sequence). J gave up 2 bases and V 3 bases, and 1 base lay outside the gene matches. The CDR3 totals 13 residues.